This entry is about one TCR beta chain. Its antigen is not known. This record comes from a study of shared clonotypes between healthy human individuals. The table came from immunoSEQ multiplex PCR; TCRdb's copy has only in-frame clones and leaves some out. Among about 1.9 million clones listed, around 93% were seen once. Naive CD8 cells were CD45RO-negative, positively selected for CCR7, excluding terminally differentiated effector memory CD45RA+ cells. Study conclusions and caveats: There were few donors, and this limited the genetic and exposure-history diversity represented. Compared with memory subsets, naive subsets generally had larger estimated richness. The study found about 5% of naive CD4 clonotypes shared across a few donors.

This TCR came from a man aged 18-30 years in good health. Some clones in this sample may be carry-over from other donors' samples. Sequences were obtained from naive CD8+ T cells from PBMCs.

DNA of the CDR3: TGTGCCAGCAGTTTCACTGGGGCGTATCACGAGCAGTACTTC. Its translation: CASSFTGAYHEQYF. The chain joins TRBV27 to TRBJ2-7; perhaps TRBD1 as D (5 bases). The V gene's germline CDR1 is MNHEY and CDR2 SMNVEV (reference sequence). Trimming stripped 3 bases from V and 5 bases from J, with 14 bases between. This CDR3 is built from 14 residues.